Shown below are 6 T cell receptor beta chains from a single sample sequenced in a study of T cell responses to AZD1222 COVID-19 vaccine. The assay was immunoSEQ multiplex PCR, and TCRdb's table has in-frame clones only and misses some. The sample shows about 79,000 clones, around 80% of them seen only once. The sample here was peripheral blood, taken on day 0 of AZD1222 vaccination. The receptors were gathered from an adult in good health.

The chain's CDR3 is CASSGRTSGAQETQYF. The CDR3 DNA sequence: TGTGCCAGCAGCGGGCGAACTAGCGGAGCTCAAGAGACCCAGTACTTC. This chain joins TRBV3-1 (or the pseudogene TRBV3-2) and TRBJ2-5, with 8 bases aligning to TRBD2. V lost 5 bases, J lost 2 bases, and 10 bases stayed unmatched. The CDR3 has 16 residues. The germline V gene encodes CDR1 LGHDT and CDR2 YNNKEL (reference sequence).

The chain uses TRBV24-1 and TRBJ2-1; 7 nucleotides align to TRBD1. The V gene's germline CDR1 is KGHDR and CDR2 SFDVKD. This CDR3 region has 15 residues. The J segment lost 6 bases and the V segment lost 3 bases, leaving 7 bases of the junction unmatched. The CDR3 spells CATSDPRQGRNEQFF. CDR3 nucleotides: TGTGCCACCAGTGATCCCCGACAGGGACGCAATGAGCAGTTCTTC.

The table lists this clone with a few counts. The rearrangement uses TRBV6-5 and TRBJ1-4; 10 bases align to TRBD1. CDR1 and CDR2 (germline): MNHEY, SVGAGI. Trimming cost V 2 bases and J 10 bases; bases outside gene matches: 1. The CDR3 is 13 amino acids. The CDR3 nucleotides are TGTGCCAGCAGTTACCGGACAGGGGGAAAACTGTTTTTT. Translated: CASSYRTGGKLFF.

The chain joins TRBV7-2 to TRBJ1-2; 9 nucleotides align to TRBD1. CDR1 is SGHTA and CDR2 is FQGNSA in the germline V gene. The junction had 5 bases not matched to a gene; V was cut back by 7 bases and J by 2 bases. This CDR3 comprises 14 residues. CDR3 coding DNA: TGTGCCAGCACCCAGGGACAGGGAAACTATGGCTACACCTTC. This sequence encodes CASTQGQGNYGYTF.

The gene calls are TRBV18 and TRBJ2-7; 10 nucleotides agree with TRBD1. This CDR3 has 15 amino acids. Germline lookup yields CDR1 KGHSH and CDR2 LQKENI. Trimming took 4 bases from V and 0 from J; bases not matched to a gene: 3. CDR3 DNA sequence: TGTGCCAGCTCACTAGGGACAGGGGCCTCCTACGAGCAGTACTTC. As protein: CASSLGTGASYEQYF.

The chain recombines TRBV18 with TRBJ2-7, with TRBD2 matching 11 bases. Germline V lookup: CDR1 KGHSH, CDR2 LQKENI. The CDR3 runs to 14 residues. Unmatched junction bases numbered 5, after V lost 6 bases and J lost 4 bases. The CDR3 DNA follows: TGTGCCAGCTCTTCCGGGACTAGCGGTTACGAGCAGTACTTC. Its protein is CASSSGTSGYEQYF.